This TCR beta chain was documented in a study of cytomegalovirus exposure and HLA in healthy donors. Looking at the study overall: In an earlier analysis, 117 million unique TCR beta sequences were found from some 180 million T cells. Study-wide points: Certain indistinguishable V segments, among them TRBV6-2 and TRBV6-3, were excluded. Later genetic work tied a missense DCLRE1C variant to beta-chain V and J trimming.

In the PCR, 60 Vbeta and 13 Jbeta primers were used. Generated by immunoSEQ multiplex PCR, the TCRdb table keeps only in-frame clones and is missing some. The sample holds 70,000 or so clones. CDR3 length: 15 amino acids. V lost 2 bases to trimming and J lost 9 bases; unmatched junction nucleotides: 7. Germline V lookup: CDR1 KGHSH, CDR2 LQKENI. All the people who gave samples were healthy bone marrow donors. With regard to this clone: Antigen specificity is unknown.

The TCR was taken from a man aged 40-49 years in good health and CMV-seronegative. Sequencing input: PBMCs. This chain connects TRBV18 to TRBJ1-6, with 7 nucleotides matching TRBD1. The CDR3 loop reads CASSPRGQTISPLHF. CDR3 in DNA: TGTGCCAGCTCACCAAGGGGACAGACTATTTCACCCCTCCACTTT. Complete variable domain (other parts from reference TRBV18 and TRBJ1-6): NAGVMQNPRHLVRRRGQEARLRCSPMKGHSHVYWYRQLPEEGLKFMVYLQKENIIDESGMPKERFSAEFPKEGPSILRIQQVVRGDSAAYFCASSPRGQTISPLHFGNGTRLTVT.